This T cell receptor (beta chain) was identified in a study of OX40 agonist ivuxolimab in advanced cancers. The wider study: The dose-escalation cohort was about 83% male, with a mean age of approximately 61 years, ranging roughly 20 to 90. Findings of the study overall: More expanded clones were seen, on average, in CD8+ T cells than in CD4+. Partial responders receiving 0.1-3.0 mg/kg showed among the lowest clonal expansion.

CDR1 is MNHEY and CDR2 is SVGAGI in the germline V gene. V was clipped by 1 base and J by 1 base, with 10 bases between them. The CDR3 sequence is 15 residues long. In the case of this clone: Its antigen is not known.

TCRdb's table, derived via immunoSEQ multiplex PCR, lists solely in-frame clones and lacks some. This table holds tens of thousands of clones, roughly 90% found once. The specimen was CD4+ or CD8+ T cells sorted from blood, collected in a trial of the OX40 agonist ivuxolimab. This clonotype was obtained from an adult with an advanced solid tumor such as melanoma, head and neck, liver or kidney cancer. The chain uses TRBV6-5 and TRBJ2-5, with D perhaps TRBD2 (6 bases). DNA for the CDR3: TGTGCCAGCAGTTACTTCGACGGGAGCCAAGAGACCCAGTACTTC. Encoded protein: CASSYFDGSQETQYF.